A single sample is the source of the 21 T cell receptor beta chains below, sequenced in a study of radiotherapy plus CTLA-4 blockade in lung cancer listed by TCRdb under 2018. The library came from the immunoSEQ multiplex PCR assay. Entries here come from immuneACCESS through TCRdb and include only in-frame sequences with V and J called. Some clones fail to appear in such tables; in the studies checked, an unresolved V gene covers under half of the shortfall, and the cause of the remainder is unknown. The sample table contains 45,000 to 75,000 clones; only one count was recorded for around 80% of them. The top ten constitute roughly 4% of the sample. The specimen was peripheral blood, collected from a patient treated with radiotherapy plus ipilimumab. All receptors derive from a human donor with non-small cell lung cancer who had a partial response to radiotherapy plus ipilimumab.

This chain joins TRBV7-9 and TRBJ2-7; weak D call: TRBD1 (5 bases). Germline CDR1 SEHNR, CDR2 FQNEAQ (reference sequence). The length of the CDR3 is 12 residues. Trimming removed 5 bases from V and 5 bases from J, with 10 bases in between. The CDR3 loop reads CASSPLTDEQYF. CDR3 DNA sequence: TGTGCCAGCAGCCCTTTGACAGACGAGCAGTACTTC. Full variable domain (outside the CDR3, taken from reference TRBV7-9 and TRBJ2-7): DTGVSQNPRHKITKRGQNVTFRCDPISEHNRLYWYRQTLGQGPEFLTYFQNEAQLEKSRLLSDRFSAERPKGSFSTLEIQRTEQGDSAMYLCASSPLTDEQYFGPGTRLTVT.

This chain joins TRBV7-2 and TRBJ2-3; 9 bases are shared with TRBD2. CDR3 size: 16 residues. V shed 0 bases and J 6 bases; nucleotides not matched to a gene: 7. Germline V gives CDR1 SGHTA, CDR2 FQGNSA. CDR3 sequence reads: CASSLALRGGWDTQYF. CDR3 in DNA: TGTGCCAGCAGCTTAGCGCTGCGGGGGGGCTGGGATACGCAGTATTTT.

This clone was recorded once. The V gene is TRBV29-1, the J gene TRBJ1-2; 7 bases are a match to TRBD1. CDR1 is SQVTM, CDR2 ANQGSEA, per germline. The trim removed 1 base at V and 3 bases at J, leaving 5 bases unmatched. The CDR3 length is 14 residues. CDR3 loop: CSVEGFDRDYGYTF. The CDR3 nucleotides read TGCAGCGTTGAAGGTTTTGACAGGGACTATGGCTACACCTTC.

V gene TRBV5-1 combines with J gene TRBJ1-1, with D unresolved. There are 17 residues in the CDR3. V lost 5 bases, J lost 2 bases, and 22 bases lay in between. CDR1 and CDR2 (germline): SGHRS, YFSETQ. DNA for the CDR3: TGCGCCAGCAGACCTGTGGGAGGTGCCACAGTTAACACTGAAGCTTTCTTT. Its protein product is CASRPVGGATVNTEAFF.

This clone appeared a few times. The chain links TRBV27 to TRBJ1-1, with a possible D match to TRBD1 (5 bases). Germline-derived CDR1 and CDR2 are MNHEY and SMNVEV (reference sequence). The CDR3 extends over 14 amino acids. The V end lost 3 bases, the J end lost 5 bases, and 13 bases lay between the germline ends. This CDR3 is CASSFQGLVTEAFF. CDR3 sequence (DNA): TGTGCCAGCAGTTTCCAGGGTTTGGTGACTGAAGCTTTCTTT.

V is TRBV7-9 and J is TRBJ1-4; possible D gene TRBD1, 6 bases. With 2 bases removed from V and 8 bases from J, the gap between germline ends came to 12 bases. The length of the CDR3 is 14 residues. Germline V lookup: CDR1 SEHNR, CDR2 FQNEAQ (reference sequence). The CDR3 is CASSLLGAREKLFF. The CDR3 DNA is TGTGCCAGCAGCTTATTGGGGGCTCGAGAAAAACTGTTTTTT.

This clone was counted between two and nine times. This rearrangement joins TRBV18 to TRBJ2-7; 10 bases are shared with TRBD1. This CDR3 has 14 amino acids. Trimming cost V 3 bases and J 6 bases; bases outside gene matches: 5. Germline-derived CDR1 and CDR2 are KGHSH and LQKENI. This CDR3 reads CASSPGTGVVEQYF. The CDR3 DNA follows: TGTGCCAGCTCACCGGGGACAGGGGTTGTCGAGCAGTACTTC.

With respect to this clone: One junction end disagrees with the germline gene, perhaps due to a read error. The rearrangement links TRBV11-1 to TRBJ2-7; 8 positions agree with TRBD1. This CDR3 contains 13 residues. Germline CDR1 and CDR2: SGHAT and FQDESV (reference sequence). CDR3 sequence: CASSLAPDRAWDF. The CDR3 DNA sequence: TGTGCCAGCAGCTTAGCCCCGGACAGGGCTTGGGACTTC. Looking up the rest from reference TRBV11-1 and TRBJ2-7 gives the full variable domain: EAEVAQSPRYKITEKSQAVAFWCDPISGHATLYWYRQILGQGPELLVQFQDESVVDDSQLPKDRFSAERLKGVDSTLKIQPAELGDSAMYLCASSLAPDRAWDFGPGTRLTVT.

This chain joins TRBV5-1 and TRBJ2-5; 8 bases are a match to TRBD2. The CDR3 covers 13 residues. The germline V gene has CDR1 SGHRS and CDR2 YFSETQ. V lost 4 bases, J lost 2 bases, and 1 base stayed unmatched. This CDR3 is CASSRGGQETQYF. The CDR3 DNA reads as TGCGCCAGCAGCCGGGGGGGGCAAGAGACCCAGTACTTC.

The chain couples TRBV12-2 to TRBJ1-3. TRBV12-2 is annotated as a pseudogene. The CDR3 totals 17 residues. The CDR3 DNA follows: TGTGCAAGTCGCTTACGGGGGAGAGCTCCCTCTGGAAACACCATATATTTT. This sequence encodes CASRLRGRAPSGNTIYF.

The J gene is TRBJ1-1, the V gene TRBV6-1; no clear D. This CDR3 comprises 13 residues. Trimming left V 4 bases short and J 11 bases short, with 17 bases between. Germline V gene data show CDR1 as MNHNS and CDR2 as SASEGT. CDR3 region: CASSVWGGGVAFF. The CDR3 DNA follows: TGTGCCAGCAGTGTATGGGGTGGAGGCGTCGCTTTCTTT.

The table lists this clone with a count of one. The chain links TRBV6-1 to TRBJ2-2; 9 nucleotides align to TRBD2. The CDR3 loop spans 15 amino acids. Germline V CDR1 and CDR2: MNHNS, SASEGT. J lost 6 bases, V lost 4 bases, and 6 bases had no gene match. CDR3 in DNA: TGTGCCAGCAGTGCACGAAGCGGGGGGTCCGGGGAGCTGTTTTTT. Translating gives CASSARSGGSGELFF.

This clone appeared a few times. The J gene is TRBJ1-2, the V gene TRBV6-1; D perhaps matches TRBD1 (6 bases). The V gene's germline CDR1 is MNHNS and CDR2 SASEGT. V lost 1 base and J lost 2, with 14 bases in between. This CDR3 is 16 amino acids long. CDR3 region: CASSEEVAGGNYGYTF. The CDR3 DNA sequence: TGTGCCAGCAGTGAAGAGGTGGCTGGGGGCAACTATGGCTACACCTTC.

The rearrangement joins TRBV19 to TRBJ1-2, with no clear D. CDR1 and CDR2 from the germline V gene are LNHDA and SQIVND (reference sequence). V lost 5 bases to trimming and J lost 8 bases, with 15 bases between them. This CDR3 region has 13 residues. In DNA form, the CDR3 reads TGTGCCAGTAGTTTGGACTTAGTGAGGGGCTACACCTTC. As protein: CASSLDLVRGYTF.

The rearrangement joins TRBV6-5 to TRBJ2-1; 8 nucleotides line up with TRBD1. This CDR3 region has 14 residues. Germline V gene sequence: CDR1 MNHEY, CDR2 SVGAGI. After removal of 10 bases from V and 1 base from J, the junction contained 6 bases not matched to a gene. The CDR3 sequence is CATTGGNSYNEQFF. DNA of the CDR3: TGTGCCACCACAGGGGGTAATTCCTACAATGAGCAGTTCTTC.

The J gene is TRBJ1-4, the V gene TRBV21-1; the table's D call of TRBD1 was not tested on the DNA. TRBV21-1 is a recognized pseudogene. The CDR3 spans 15 residues. The CDR3 here is CASSKGEAGGEKLFF. The CDR3 region has the DNA TGTGCCAGCAGCAAAGGGGAGGCAGGGGGGGAAAAACTGTTTTTT.

The rearrangement uses TRBV29-1 and TRBJ2-3; 15 nucleotides match TRBD2. Germline V gene data show CDR1 as SQVTM and CDR2 as ANQGSEA. V dropped 2 bases and J dropped 4; count of bases not matched to a gene: 1. The CDR3 spans 15 residues. The CDR3, as DNA: TGCAGCGTTGAACGGACTAGCGGGGGGGCAGATACGCAGTATTTT. Protein: CSVERTSGGADTQYF.

The V call is TRBV19, the J call TRBJ2-7; tentatively, D is TRBD1 (5 bases). Looked up from germline, CDR1 is LNHDA and CDR2 is SQIVND (reference sequence). With 6 bases removed from V and 4 bases from J, the gap between germline ends came to 16 bases. The CDR3 sequence is 14 residues long. CDR3 sequence reads: CASRPEGELYEQYF. The DNA for the CDR3 is TGTGCCAGTAGGCCCGAAGGGGAATTGTACGAGCAGTACTTC.

The chain combines TRBV7-3 with TRBJ2-3, with 10 bases fitting TRBD2. Germline assignment: CDR1 SGHTA and CDR2 FQGTGA. V lost 3 bases, J lost 4 bases, and 4 bases stayed unmatched. The CDR3 sequence is 15 residues long. The CDR3 DNA sequence: TGTGCCAGCAGCTTGAGCGGGGGGGTTCCAGATACGCAGTATTTT. Amino acid sequence: CASSLSGGVPDTQYF.

The chain joins TRBV11-3 to TRBJ2-3; possibly TRBD2 for D (5 bases). The germline CDR1 and CDR2 sequences are SGHNT and YENEEA. This CDR3 is built from 15 residues. V was clipped by 5 bases and J by 2 bases, with 14 bases between them. The CDR3 nucleotides read TGTGCCAGCAGCCAGACCGGAGGATACACAGATACGCAGTATTTT. This gives the protein CASSQTGGYTDTQYF. Supplemented by reference TRBV11-3 and TRBJ2-3, the full variable domain reads EAGVVQSPRYKIIEKKQPVAFWCNPISGHNTLYWYLQNLGQGPELLIRYENEEAVDDSQLPKDRFSAERLKGVDSTLKIQPAELGDSAVYLCASSQTGGYTDTQYFGPGTRLTVL.

V and J are TRBV7-2 and TRBJ1-2, with 7 bases that match TRBD1. Germline values: CDR1 SGHTA, CDR2 FQGNSA. V lost 4 bases to trimming and J lost 3 bases; unmatched junction nucleotides: 5. This CDR3 is built from 14 residues. Here the CDR3 DNA reads TGTGCCAGCAGCTCGAGGGACAGTTACTATGGCTACACCTTC. It codes for CASSSRDSYYGYTF.